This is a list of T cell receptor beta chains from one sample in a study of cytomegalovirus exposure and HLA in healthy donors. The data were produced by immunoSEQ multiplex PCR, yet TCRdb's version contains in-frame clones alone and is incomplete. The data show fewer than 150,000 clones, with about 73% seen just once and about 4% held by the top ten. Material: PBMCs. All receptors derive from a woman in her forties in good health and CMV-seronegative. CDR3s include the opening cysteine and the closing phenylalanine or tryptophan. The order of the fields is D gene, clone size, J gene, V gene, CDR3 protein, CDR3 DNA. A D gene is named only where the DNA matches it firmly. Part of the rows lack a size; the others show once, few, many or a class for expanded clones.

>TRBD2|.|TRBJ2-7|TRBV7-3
CASSLSASGGYEQYF
TGTGCCAGCAGCTTATCGGCTAGCGGAGGGTACGAGCAGTACTTC
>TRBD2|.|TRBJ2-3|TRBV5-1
CASSLVTSGGFRTDTQYF
TGCGCCAGCAGCTTGGTGACTAGCGGGGGTTTCCGCACAGATACGCAGTATTTT
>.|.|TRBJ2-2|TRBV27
CASKPGQRALNTRAGELFF
TGTGCCAGCAAACCGGGACAACGAGCCCTAAATACCAGGGCCGGGGAGCTGTTTTTT
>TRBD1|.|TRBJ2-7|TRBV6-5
CASALWDRGNEQYF
TGTGCCAGCGCCCTATGGGACAGGGGTAACGAGCAGTACTTC
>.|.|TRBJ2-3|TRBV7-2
CASSRRGEDTQYF
TGTGCCAGCAGCCGAAGAGGAGAAGATACGCAGTATTTT
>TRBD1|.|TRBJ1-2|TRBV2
CASRPGQGLYGYTF
TGTGCCAGCAGGCCGGGACAGGGTCTTTATGGCTACACCTTC
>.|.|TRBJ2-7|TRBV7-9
CASSLNPRDEQYF
TGTGCCAGCAGCCTAAACCCCCGGGACGAGCAGTACTTC
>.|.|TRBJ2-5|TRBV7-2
CASSLVGGAQEAQYF
TGTGCCAGCAGCTTGGTGGGTGGGGCCCAAGAGGCCCAGTACTTC
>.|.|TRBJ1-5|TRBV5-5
CASSLAGGNNQPQHF
TGTGCCAGCAGCTTGGCCGGAGGGAACAATCAGCCCCAGCATTTT
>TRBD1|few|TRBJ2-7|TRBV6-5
CASRSLRGQGGEQYF
TGTGCCAGCAGGAGCCTCCGGGGACAGGGTGGAGAGCAGTACTTC
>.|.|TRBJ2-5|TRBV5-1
CASSAGRTLTGETQYF
TGCGCCAGCAGCGCGGGGCGTACTCTGACGGGGGAGACCCAGTACTTC
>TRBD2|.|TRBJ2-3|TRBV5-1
CASSGGVRADTQYF
TGCGCCAGCAGCGGGGGGGTCCGGGCAGATACGCAGTATTTT
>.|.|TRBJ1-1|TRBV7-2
CASSPQSGFDTEAFF
TGTGCCAGCAGCCCCCAGTCGGGGTTCGACACTGAAGCTTTCTTT
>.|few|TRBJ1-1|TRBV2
CASSEAGATEAFF
TGTGCCAGCAGTGAGGCGGGAGCCACTGAAGCTTTCTTT
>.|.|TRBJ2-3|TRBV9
CASSVTTGYSLDTQYF
TGTGCCAGCAGCGTTACGACGGGGTATTCGTTAGATACGCAGTATTTT
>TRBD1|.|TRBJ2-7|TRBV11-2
CASSSDRGPYEQYF
TGTGCCAGCAGCTCTGACAGGGGACCCTACGAGCAGTACTTC
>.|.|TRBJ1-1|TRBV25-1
CASSAKDTVTEAFF
TGTGCCAGCAGTGCTAAGGACACCGTAACTGAAGCTTTCTTT
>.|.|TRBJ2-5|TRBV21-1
CASSKRGEVAVAGTQYF
TGTGCCAGCAGCAAACGTGGGGAGGTAGCCGTGGCAGGGACCCAGTACTTC
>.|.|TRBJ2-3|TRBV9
CASTEKRRQDNYSTSTDTQYF
TGTGCCAGCACCGAAAAAAGGCGACAGGACAACTACTCAACTAGCACAGATACGCAGTATTTT
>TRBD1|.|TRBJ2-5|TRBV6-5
CASSHRTGGGTQYF
TGTGCCAGCAGTCACCGAACAGGGGGAGGGACCCAGTACTTC
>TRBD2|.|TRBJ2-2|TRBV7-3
CASSFLPGGIFSGELFF
TGTGCCAGCAGCTTCCTCCCGGGAGGGATCTTCTCCGGGGAGCTGTTTTTT
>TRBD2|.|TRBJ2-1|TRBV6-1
CASSEPTSYRFF
TGTGCCAGCAGTGAACCGACTAGCTACCGGTTCTTC
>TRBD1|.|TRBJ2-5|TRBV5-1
CASSLLGTGQETQYF
TGCGCCAGCAGCTTGCTCGGGACAGGCCAAGAGACCCAGTACTTC
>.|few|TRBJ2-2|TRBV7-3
CASSPRLVSTGELFF
TGTGCCAGCAGCCCGCGACTAGTCAGCACCGGGGAGCTGTTTTTT
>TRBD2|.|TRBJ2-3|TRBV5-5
CASSLWLAGGTDTQYF
TGTGCCAGCAGCTTGTGGCTAGCGGGGGGCACAGATACGCAGTATTTT
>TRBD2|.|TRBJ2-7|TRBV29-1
CSVDRLAVDYEQYF
TGCAGCGTCGACCGACTAGCTGTCGACTACGAGCAGTACTTC
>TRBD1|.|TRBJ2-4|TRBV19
CASSFIRDRVLDKNIQYF
TGTGCCAGTAGTTTTATCCGGGACAGGGTTTTGGACAAAAACATTCAGTACTTC
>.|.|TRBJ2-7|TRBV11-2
CASREGFSYEQYF
TGTGCCAGCAGAGAGGGCTTTTCCTACGAGCAGTACTTC
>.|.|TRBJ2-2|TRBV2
CASSEARARDTGELFF
TGTGCCAGCAGTGAAGCTCGAGCGAGGGACACCGGGGAGCTGTTTTTT
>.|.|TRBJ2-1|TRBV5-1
CASSLEGGKFF
TGCGCCAGCAGCTTGGAAGGGGGAAAGTTCTTC
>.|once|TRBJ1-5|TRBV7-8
CASSLVALDSLRMPQHF
TGTGCCAGCAGCTTAGTTGCCCTGGACTCCCTCCGTATGCCCCAGCATTTT
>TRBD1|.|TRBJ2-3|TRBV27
CASSLYDRGPDTQYF
TGTGCCAGCAGTTTATATGACAGGGGGCCCGATACGCAGTATTTT
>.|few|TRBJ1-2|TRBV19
CASSMKAGVGYTF
TGTGCCAGTAGTATGAAGGCAGGGGTTGGCTACACCTTC
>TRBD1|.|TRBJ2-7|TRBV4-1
CASSSRTGGMSDEQYF
TGCGCCAGCAGCAGCCGGACAGGGGGCATGTCGGACGAGCAGTACTTC
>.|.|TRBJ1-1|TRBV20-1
CSAPDGAEAFF
TGCAGTGCACCCGACGGAGCTGAAGCTTTCTTT
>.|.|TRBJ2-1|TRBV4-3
CASSKIGQSYNEQFF
TGCGCCAGCAGCAAAATCGGACAGAGCTACAATGAGCAGTTCTTC
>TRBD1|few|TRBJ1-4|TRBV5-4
CASSSTTGAPLGEKLFF
TGTGCCAGCAGCTCTACAACAGGGGCCCCCCTGGGTGAAAAACTGTTTTTT
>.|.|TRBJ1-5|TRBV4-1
CASSQLGPGNQPQHF
TGCGCCAGCAGCCAGCTGGGCCCCGGCAATCAGCCCCAGCATTTT
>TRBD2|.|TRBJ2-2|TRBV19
CASSIGTSPPGELFF
TGTGCCAGTAGTATTGGGACTAGTCCCCCCGGGGAGCTGTTTTTT
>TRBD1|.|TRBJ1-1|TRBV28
CASSSGQVNTEAFF
TGTGCCAGCAGTTCCGGACAGGTAAACACTGAAGCTTTCTTT
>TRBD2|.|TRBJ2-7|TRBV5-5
CASSPGLASVYEQYF
TGTGCCAGCAGCCCCGGACTAGCGTCTGTTTACGAGCAGTACTTC
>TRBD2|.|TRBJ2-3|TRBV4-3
CASSQRLAGGTDTQYF
TGCGCCAGCAGCCAGAGACTAGCGGGGGGCACAGATACGCAGTATTTT
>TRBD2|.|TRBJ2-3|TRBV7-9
CASSPNYRTSTNTDTQYF
TGTGCCAGCAGCCCCAACTACCGGACTAGCACAAACACAGATACGCAGTATTTT
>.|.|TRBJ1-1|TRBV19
CASSMMPVNTEAFF
TGTGCCAGTAGTATGATGCCGGTGAACACTGAAGCTTTCTTT
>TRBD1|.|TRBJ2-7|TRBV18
CASSPPGGYSGRPDYEQYF
TGTGCCAGCTCACCGCCAGGGGGCTATTCAGGACGACCGGACTACGAGCAGTACTTC
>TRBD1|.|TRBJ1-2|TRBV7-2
CASSLGYGQVADNGYTF
TGTGCCAGCAGCTTGGGATACGGACAGGTGGCAGACAATGGCTACACCTTC
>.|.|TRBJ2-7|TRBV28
CASSSLGAGRARSHEQYF
TGTGCCAGCAGTTCCCTTGGGGCAGGTAGGGCCCGGAGCCACGAGCAGTACTTC
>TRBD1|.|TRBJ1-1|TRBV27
CASSPRRDRGVRGGTEAFF
TGTGCCAGCAGTCCCCGGAGGGACAGGGGAGTTCGAGGAGGCACTGAAGCTTTCTTT
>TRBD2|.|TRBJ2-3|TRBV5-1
CASSLVTSGGGDTQYF
TGCGCCAGCAGCTTGGTGACTAGCGGGGGCGGTGATACGCAGTATTTT
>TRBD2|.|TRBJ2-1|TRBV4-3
CASSLSKREGLTGDDEQFF
TGCGCCAGCAGCCTGTCGAAGCGGGAGGGCCTCACTGGCGACGATGAGCAGTTCTTC
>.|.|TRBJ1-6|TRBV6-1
CASSERGENNSPLHF
TGTGCCAGCAGTGAACGCGGGGAGAATAATTCACCCCTCCACTTT
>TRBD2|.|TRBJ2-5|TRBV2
CASSVETSEETQYF
TGTGCCAGCAGTGTTGAGACTAGCGAAGAGACCCAGTACTTC
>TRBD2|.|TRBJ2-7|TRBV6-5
CASRPYSGGPYEQYF
TGTGCCAGCAGACCCTATAGCGGGGGACCCTACGAGCAGTACTTC